These T cell receptor beta chains were read from a single sample in a study of blood T cell repertoires in COVID-19. TCRdb's copy holds only in-frame clones and misses some; the assay was immunoSEQ multiplex PCR. The sample holds fewer than 200,000 clones, over 80% seen once. The sequenced sample consisted of peripheral blood. The receptor source for this set is a woman aged 50 to 60 with acute or convalescent COVID-19. CDR3s include the opening cysteine and the closing phenylalanine or tryptophan. D genes are given only for firm matches. Expanded clones get a size class; other rows say once, few or many, or leave the size out.

NA	TRBV9	TRBJ1-3	NA	CASSVGTAQNTIYF	TGTGCCAGCAGCGTAGGGACAGCCCAAAACACCATATATTTT
NA	TRBV5-4	TRBJ1-2	TRBD1	CASSSGGYGYTF	TGTGCCAGCAGCTCAGGGGGCTATGGCTACACCTTC
NA	TRBV24-1	TRBJ2-3	NA	CATSDPGGGLSTDTQYF	TGTGCCACCAGTGATCCTGGGGGGGGCCTTAGCACAGATACGCAGTATTTT
NA	TRBV20-1	TRBJ1-1	NA	CSVRGPLEAFF	TGCAGTGTGAGAGGGCCGTTAGAAGCTTTCTTT
NA	TRBV19	TRBJ1-1	NA	CASKAQGLNTEAFF	TGTGCCAGTAAGGCACAGGGCTTGAACACTGAAGCTTTCTTT
NA	TRBV18	TRBJ1-1	TRBD1	CASSPLTGGRMNTEAFF	TGTGCCAGCTCACCCTTGACAGGGGGCCGCATGAACACTGAAGCTTTCTTT
NA	TRBV28	TRBJ2-7	TRBD1	CASSPPPGQGNEQYF	TGTGCCAGCAGTCCCCCTCCGGGACAGGGGAACGAGCAGTACTTC
NA	TRBV18	TRBJ1-2	NA	CASSPDSLYGYTF	TGTGCCAGCTCACCGGACAGTCTCTATGGCTACACCTTC
NA	TRBV4-3	TRBJ1-5	NA	CASSQDRDSNQPQHF	TGCGCCAGCAGCCAGGACAGAGATAGCAATCAGCCCCAGCATTTT
NA	TRBV2	TRBJ1-1	NA	CARGGGTEAFF	TGTGCCAGGGGGGGAGGCACTGAAGCTTTCTTT
NA	TRBV6-1	TRBJ1-5	TRBD1	CASSEAQTGGGQPQHF	TGTGCCAGCAGTGAAGCGCAGACAGGGGGAGGTCAGCCCCAGCATTTT
NA	TRBV29-1	TRBJ1-2	NA	CSVERTMEGYTF	TGCAGCGTTGAACGGACTATGGAAGGCTACACCTTC
NA	TRBV6-6	TRBJ2-7	NA	CASSYGTASSYEQYF	TGTGCCAGCAGTTACGGGACTGCAAGCTCCTACGAGCAGTACTTC
NA	TRBV11-1	TRBJ1-1	NA	CASSSRTGITEAFF	TGTGCCAGCAGCTCAAGGACGGGGATCACTGAAGCTTTCTTT
NA	TRBV19	TRBJ2-2	TRBD2	CASRTSGRFSNTGELFF	TGTGCCAGTAGGACTAGCGGGAGATTTTCCAACACCGGGGAGCTGTTTTTT
NA	TRBV6-5	TRBJ1-1	NA	CASSLRRLGTEAFF	TGTGCCAGCAGCCTCCGGAGGCTCGGCACTGAAGCTTTCTTT
NA	TRBV11-2	TRBJ1-6	TRBD1	CASSADRGLYNSPLHF	TGTGCCAGCAGCGCGGACAGGGGACTGTATAATTCACCCCTCCACTTT
NA	TRBV28	TRBJ1-6	TRBD1	CASSAETGIVHF	TGTGCCAGCAGTGCCGAGACAGGGATAGTCCACTTT
once	TRBV21-1	TRBJ2-6	NA	CASSKKWDSRLSGANVLTF	TGTGCCAGCAGCAAAAAGTGGGACAGCAGACTCTCTGGGGCCAACGTCCTGACTTTC
NA	TRBV5-1	TRBJ1-3	NA	CASSGTGTLSGNTIYF	TGCGCCAGCAGCGGTACCGGGACTCTCTCTGGAAACACCATATATTTT
NA	TRBV7-6	TRBJ2-6	NA	CASSSGAGGANVLTF	TGTGCCAGCAGCTCAGGTGCTGGTGGGGCCAACGTCCTGACTTTC
NA	TRBV28	TRBJ1-6	NA	CASRLQGYNSPLHF	TGTGCCAGCAGATTGCAGGGCTATAATTCACCCCTCCACTTT
NA	TRBV7-9	TRBJ1-2	TRBD1	CASSQSGTGYGYTF	TGTGCCAGCAGCCAGTCCGGGACAGGCTATGGCTACACCTTC
NA	TRBV10-3	TRBJ2-7	TRBD1	CAISEGAGQGLFYEQYF	TGTGCCATCAGTGAGGGCGCGGGACAGGGGCTTTTCTACGAGCAGTACTTC
NA	TRBV19	TRBJ1-5	NA	CASSIVGASNQPQHF	TGTGCCAGTAGTATAGTGGGGGCTAGCAATCAGCCCCAGCATTTT
NA	TRBV21-1	TRBJ2-1	NA	CASLLSPTGSEGNEQFF	TGTGCCAGCCTTTTATCCCCGACAGGGTCTGAGGGAAATGAGCAGTTCTTC
NA	TRBV7-2	TRBJ2-5	TRBD2	CASSSSPSGRETQYF	TGTGCCAGCAGCTCCTCGCCTAGCGGGAGGGAGACCCAGTACTTC
NA	TRBV12-5	TRBJ2-5	NA	CASGTGRGGGGETQYF	TGTGCTAGTGGTACCGGACGAGGAGGGGGCGGGGAGACCCAGTACTTC
NA	TRBV18	TRBJ1-2	TRBD1	CASSPPTGPSGFYGYTF	TGTGCCAGCTCACCACCGACAGGGCCTTCGGGCTTCTATGGCTACACCTTC